A selection of T cell receptor beta chains follows, all from one sample in a study of OX40 agonist ivuxolimab in advanced cancers. Only in-frame clones appear in the TCRdb table, and some are missing; sequencing was by immunoSEQ multiplex PCR. The sample includes about 82,000 clones, over 80% seen only once; the top ten take 0.75% to 0.85%. The sample consisted of CD4+ or CD8+ T cells sorted from blood, taken in a trial of the OX40 agonist ivuxolimab. The receptors were gathered from an adult with an advanced solid tumor such as melanoma, head and neck, liver or kidney cancer. The CDR3 runs from the conserved cysteine through the conserved F or W. A D gene is named only where the DNA matches it firmly. Clone size, where shown, is once, few, many, or a class for clones that have expanded.

j_call d_call clone_size v_call cdr3_aa cdr3_nt
TRBJ1-5 TRBD1 NA TRBV6-1 CASKGDRPYQPQHF TGTGCCAGCAAGGGGGACAGGCCCTATCAGCCCCAGCATTTT
TRBJ2-3 TRBD1 NA TRBV30 CAWSVNRGADTQYF TGTGCCTGGAGTGTAAACAGGGGTGCAGATACGCAGTATTTT
TRBJ2-7 TRBD2 once TRBV6-5 CASSRGLGGEQYF TGTGCCAGCAGCCGGGGACTAGGTGGCGAGCAGTACTTC
TRBJ2-1 NA NA TRBV4-2 CASSQDSGVFVQFF TGTGCCAGCAGCCAAGATTCTGGAGTGTTTGTGCAGTTCTTC
TRBJ2-7 TRBD1 NA TRBV6-6 CASSYEQGAYEQYF TGTGCCAGCAGTTACGAGCAGGGGGCTTACGAGCAGTACTTC
TRBJ2-2 NA once TRBV11-1 CASSLNSGRNTGELFF TGTGCCAGCAGCTTAAACTCCGGAAGGAACACCGGGGAGCTGTTTTTT
TRBJ1-6 NA NA TRBV30 CAWSSEFFSPLHF TGTGCCTGGAGCTCTGAATTTTTCTCACCCCTCCACTTT
TRBJ1-3 NA NA TRBV4-3 CASSKDGLLGNTIYF TGCGCCAGCAGCAAGGACGGGCTCCTCGGAAACACCATATATTTT
TRBJ2-7 TRBD1 NA TRBV27 CASGSTGGYEQYF TGTGCCAGCGGGTCGACAGGGGGTTACGAGCAGTACTTC
TRBJ1-6 NA NA TRBV7-2 CASSSSGARPLHF TGTGCCAGCAGCTCCTCCGGAGCCCGGCCCCTCCACTTT
TRBJ2-7 NA many TRBV18 CASSPPARTSYEQYF TGTGCCAGCTCACCACCGGCCAGGACTTCCTACGAGCAGTACTTC
TRBJ2-3 NA NA TRBV21-1 CASYKPRARKGDTQYF TGTGCCAGCTACAAACCCCGGGCCCGAAAAGGGGATACGCAGTATTTT
TRBJ2-5 NA NA TRBV7-2 CASTPLGIQETQYF TGTGCCAGCACCCCTCTGGGGATCCAAGAGACCCAGTACTTC
TRBJ1-2 NA NA TRBV19 CASRYSGADGYTF TGTGCCAGTAGGTATTCAGGGGCCGATGGCTACACCTTC
TRBJ2-2 NA NA TRBV4-3 CASSQDGNTGELFF TGCGCCAGCAGCCAAGATGGGAACACCGGGGAGCTGTTTTTT
TRBJ2-1 NA once TRBV5-1 CASNDSSPYNEQFF TGCGCCAGCAACGACTCGAGTCCTTACAATGAGCAGTTCTTC
TRBJ1-3 NA NA TRBV7-9 CASSFGQGNTIYF TGTGCCAGCAGCTTCGGGCAGGGAAACACCATATATTTT
TRBJ1-6 TRBD1 NA TRBV7-6 CASSMPRDSPYNSPLHF TGTGCCAGCAGCATGCCCCGGGACAGCCCATATAATTCACCCCTCCACTTT
TRBJ2-7 NA NA TRBV18 CASSGQGSYEQYF TGTGCCAGCTCTGGGCAGGGGTCCTACGAGCAGTACTTC
TRBJ2-2 TRBD1 NA TRBV5-4 CASSKGGQDKNTGELFF TGTGCCAGCAGCAAAGGGGGACAGGACAAGAACACCGGGGAGCTGTTTTTT
TRBJ1-5 TRBD1 NA TRBV9 CASSQTGTGYQPQHF TGTGCCAGCAGCCAAACCGGGACAGGATATCAGCCCCAGCATTTT
TRBJ2-4 NA NA TRBV12-5 CASGSEGRGNIQYF TGTGCTAGTGGATCTGAGGGTCGGGGAAACATTCAGTACTTC
TRBJ1-2 NA once TRBV10-3 CAISEAPHRDYGYTF TGTGCCATCAGTGAGGCACCACACAGGGACTATGGCTACACCTTC
TRBJ2-3 NA once TRBV5-1 CASSFGRELTDTQYF TGCGCCAGCAGCTTCGGACGGGAACTCACAGATACGCAGTATTTT
TRBJ2-5 NA NA TRBV10-1 CASTGRGGPVETQYF TGCGCCAGCACTGGGAGGGGGGGGCCAGTGGAGACCCAGTACTTC
TRBJ2-3 TRBD2 few TRBV6-6 CASSWAATGGTDTQYF TGTGCCAGCAGTTGGGCGGCGACGGGGGGGACAGATACGCAGTATTTT
TRBJ1-2 TRBD1 NA TRBV6-5 CASSYSPGQGYGYTF TGTGCCAGCAGTTACTCCCCAGGACAGGGGTATGGCTACACCTTC
TRBJ2-2 NA NA TRBV29-1 CSAGPWGNRGGELFF TGCAGCGCCGGGCCCTGGGGCAACCGGGGCGGGGAGCTGTTTTTT
TRBJ1-2 TRBD1 NA TRBV2 CASRGTGNYGYTF TGTGCCAGCAGAGGGACAGGGAACTATGGCTACACCTTC
TRBJ2-3 TRBD2 NA TRBV5-4 CASRPSGTSTDTQYF TGTGCCAGCCGACCTAGCGGGACTAGCACAGATACGCAGTATTTT
TRBJ1-2 TRBD1 NA TRBV30 CAWSRTGSYGYTF TGTGCCTGGAGTAGGACAGGGAGCTATGGCTACACCTTC
TRBJ2-7 TRBD1 once TRBV14 CASSPRTGGEQYF TGTGCCAGCAGCCCCCGGACAGGGGGCGAGCAGTACTTC
TRBJ1-1 NA NA TRBV7-2 CASSLAGLTEAFF TGTGCCAGCAGCTTAGCTGGGTTAACTGAAGCTTTCTTT
TRBJ1-5 NA NA TRBV7-8 CASSLGGDQPQHF TGTGCCAGCAGCTTAGGCGGGGATCAGCCCCAGCATTTT
TRBJ1-1 TRBD1 NA TRBV7-2 CASSSGTGGGTEAFF TGTGCCAGCAGCTCAGGGACAGGGGGCGGAACTGAAGCTTTCTTT
TRBJ1-2 TRBD1 NA TRBV5-1 CASSAGQDRDLFGYTF TGCGCCAGCAGCGCAGGTCAGGACAGGGATTTATTCGGCTACACCTTC
TRBJ2-1 TRBD2 NA TRBV4-3 CASSQAGLAGGNEQFF TGCGCCAGCAGCCAAGCCGGTCTAGCGGGGGGCAATGAGCAGTTCTTC
TRBJ2-2 NA NA TRBV5-1 CASSLGQGSAGELFF TGCGCCAGCAGCTTGGGGCAGGGGAGTGCCGGGGAGCTGTTTTTT
TRBJ1-2 NA NA TRBV5-1 CASSLEPRTQPSYGYTF TGCGCCAGCAGCTTGGAACCCAGGACGCAACCCTCCTATGGCTACACCTTC
TRBJ1-4 NA NA TRBV5-8 CASSARGNEKLFF TGTGCCAGCAGCGCCCGGGGCAATGAAAAACTGTTTTTT
TRBJ2-1 TRBD2 many TRBV4-2 CASSQPASGNYEQFF TGTGCCAGCAGCCAACCGGCTAGCGGGAATTATGAGCAGTTCTTC
TRBJ1-1 NA NA TRBV29-1 CSVGTGGSTYTEAFF TGCAGCGTTGGAACCGGGGGCTCAACGTACACTGAAGCTTTCTTT
TRBJ2-1 TRBD2 NA TRBV6-1 CASSGVAGGRYNEQFF TGTGCCAGCAGTGGGGTAGCGGGGGGGAGGTACAATGAGCAGTTCTTC
TRBJ2-7 NA NA TRBV4-3 CASSQDFAGSLYEQYF TGCGCCAGCAGCCAAGATTTCGCGGGGAGCCTCTACGAGCAGTACTTC
TRBJ1-2 NA few TRBV19 CASSFLDPSYYGYTF TGTGCCAGTAGTTTCCTCGACCCCTCATACTATGGCTACACCTTC
TRBJ2-3 NA NA TRBV6-5 CASSSQISTDTQYF TGTGCCAGCAGTTCTCAAATTAGCACAGATACGCAGTATTTT
TRBJ1-2 NA NA TRBV2 CASSGRSGSYGYTF TGTGCCAGCAGCGGCAGGTCAGGATCCTATGGCTACACCTTC
TRBJ2-7 TRBD2 NA TRBV5-1 CASRLLAASSYEQYF TGCGCCAGCAGGCTACTAGCGGCTTCGTCCTACGAGCAGTACTTC
TRBJ2-2 TRBD1 NA TRBV30 CAWSAGRTGRNGELFF TGTGCCTGGAGTGCTGGTCGGACAGGGCGAAACGGGGAGCTGTTTTTT
TRBJ1-6 NA NA TRBV27 CASSSSSLNRASTLHF TGTGCCAGCAGTTCCTCCTCGTTGAACCGGGCGTCGACCCTCCACTTT
TRBJ1-2 NA NA TRBV6-1 CASRPQSNYGYTF TGTGCCAGCCGTCCTCAGAGCAACTATGGCTACACCTTC
TRBJ1-5 TRBD1 few TRBV7-2 CASSPTTGGGNQPQHF TGTGCCAGCAGCCCCACGACAGGGGGCGGGAATCAGCCCCAGCATTTT
TRBJ2-1 TRBD2 NA TRBV2 CASSDGPGLAGGPVF TGTGCCAGCAGCGACGGGCCAGGACTAGCGGGGGGTCCGGTCTTC
TRBJ2-3 NA NA TRBV6-5 CASSYRGESTDTQYF TGTGCCAGCAGTTATCGCGGGGAGAGCACAGATACGCAGTATTTT
TRBJ2-7 NA NA TRBV2 CASIPSGAPREQYF TGTGCCAGCATCCCGAGCGGCGCCCCACGCGAGCAGTACTTC